The 31 T cell receptor beta chains below were found in one sample sequenced in a study of CD8+ T cells in alopecia areata. Extraction and reverse transcription of RNA yielded cDNA as the sequencing template. Clones were read by immunoSEQ multiplex PCR, and TCRdb kept only the in-frame ones, dropping some. The top ten clones hold roughly 21% of a sample with tens of thousands of clones, 46% of them seen once. Treatment noted: oral pan-JAK inhibitor, 5-10 mg twice daily. This specimen was CD8+ T cells sorted from blood, taken at approximately week 37, from a patient treated with tofacitinib. Receptors originate from a human donor with alopecia areata.

The V gene is TRBV30, the J gene TRBJ2-3, with D maybe TRBD1 (5 bases). The germline V gene has CDR1 GTSNPN and CDR2 SVGIG (reference sequence). This CDR3 is 12 amino acids long. Trimming cost V 3 bases and J 8 bases, with 12 bases left between them. The CDR3 nucleotides are TGTGCCTGGAGCGTGGGAAGGGGTACGCAGTATTTT. It specifies CAWSVGRGTQYF.

The chain combines TRBV27 with TRBJ1-1; D possibly corresponds to TRBD1 (5 bases). The CDR3 loop spans 16 amino acids. Trimming pared 2 bases from V and 0 bases from J, leaving 13 bases between. Germline CDR1 reads MNHEY; CDR2 reads SMNVEV (reference sequence). CDR3 amino acids: CASSLKRGFMNTEAFF. Written as DNA, the CDR3 is TGTGCCAGCAGTTTAAAGCGGGGGTTCATGAACACTGAAGCTTTCTTT.

The chain links TRBV29-1 to TRBJ2-1, with D hard to call. The CDR3 loop spans 12 amino acids. Germline V CDR1 and CDR2: SQVTM, ANQGSEA. Trimming took off 0 bases at V and 9 bases at J, with 9 bases between the two ends. The chain's CDR3 is CSVEDRVFEQFF. CDR3 in DNA: TGCAGCGTTGAAGATCGTGTCTTTGAGCAGTTCTTC.

This clone was recorded a few times. This chain's CDR3 is CSVELAGVSSYEQYF. The CDR3 DNA reads as TGCAGCGTTGAACTAGCGGGAGTTAGCTCCTACGAGCAGTACTTC. The chain recombines TRBV29-1 with TRBJ2-7; TRBD2 matches 10 bases. CDR3 length equals 15 residues. With 2 bases clipped from V and 0 bases from J, the junction kept 4 bases outside the gene matches. CDR1 and CDR2 from the germline V gene are SQVTM and ANQGSEA.

Ten or more counts support this clone. The chain couples TRBV6-6 to TRBJ2-1; a weak D match, TRBD1 (6 bases). CDR1 and CDR2 from the germline V gene are MNHNY and SVGAGI (reference sequence). The CDR3 extends over 14 amino acids. Trimming shortened V by 0 bases and J by 5 bases, and 8 bases separated the two germline ends. The CDR3 DNA follows: TGTGCCAGCAGTTACTCCGGACAGAACAATGAGCAGTTCTTC. Its protein product is CASSYSGQNNEQFF.

This sequence joins TRBV30 and TRBJ2-7; possible D gene TRBD1, 6 bases. Germline-derived CDR1 and CDR2 are GTSNPN and SVGIG (reference sequence). V lost 3 bases, J lost 5 bases, and 8 bases lay in between. CDR3 length equals 11 residues. The CDR3 is CAWSPGDEQYF. The CDR3 DNA sequence: TGTGCCTGGAGCCCAGGGGACGAGCAGTACTTC.

This clone has only a few counts. The V and J genes are TRBV28 and TRBJ2-3; possibly TRBD2 for D (6 bases). From germline, CDR1 is MDHEN and CDR2 SYDVKM. The V end was cut by 2 bases, the J end by 0 bases, with 12 bases between. The CDR3 has 16 residues. CDR3 nucleotide sequence: TGTGCCAGCAGTTTAGGTAGCGGCATTAGCACAGATACGCAGTATTTT. Translation gives CASSLGSGISTDTQYF.

The chain couples TRBV27 to TRBJ1-2; D uncertain. The V gene lost 6 bases and the J gene lost 7 bases, with 15 bases spanning the gap. Per germline, CDR1 MNHEY and CDR2 SMNVEV (reference sequence). The CDR3 length is 13 residues. CDR3 protein: CASRPLGGFGYTF. The CDR3 DNA reads as TGTGCCAGCAGGCCCTTAGGTGGGTTTGGCTACACCTTC.

This chain links TRBV7-2 with TRBJ1-1; 7 bases fit TRBD1. Per the germline V gene, CDR1 is SGHTA and CDR2 is FQGNSA. V lost 5 bases and J lost 0; bases outside the gene matches: 6. There are 15 residues in the CDR3. In nucleotides, the CDR3 is TGTGCCAGCAGCCGGGGGGACAGCATGAACACTGAAGCTTTCTTT. Protein product: CASSRGDSMNTEAFF.

This clone turned up a few times. The V gene is TRBV30, the J gene TRBJ1-4; D gene ambiguous. Germline loops: CDR1 GTSNPN, CDR2 SVGIG (reference sequence). Trimming removed 3 bases from V and 0 bases from J, with 11 bases in between. The length of the CDR3 is 15 residues. The DNA for the CDR3 is TGTGCCTGGAGGAACGGAGTTGCAACTAATGAAAAACTGTTTTTT. It codes for CAWRNGVATNEKLFF. Full variable domain (remainder filled in from reference TRBV30 and TRBJ1-4): SQTIHQWPATLVQPVGSPLSLECTVEGTSNPNLYWYRQAAGRGLQLLFYSVGIGQISSEVPQNLSASRPQDRQFILSSKKLLLSDSGFYLCAWRNGVATNEKLFFGSGTQLSVL.

J is TRBJ2-7 and V is TRBV29-1; 8 positions match TRBD2. There are 14 residues in the CDR3. V was pared by 4 bases and J by 0 bases, with 5 bases of the junction left unmatched. From germline, CDR1 is SQVTM and CDR2 ANQGSEA. The CDR3, as DNA: TGCAGCGTTGCTGGCCGGGGGGGCTCCTACGAGCAGTACTTC. This translates into CSVAGRGGSYEQYF.

The V gene is TRBV6-1, the J gene TRBJ2-5; no definite D call. Germline values: CDR1 MNHNS, CDR2 SASEGT. CDR3 size: 12 residues. V lost 5 bases to trimming and J lost 1 base, with 5 bases between them. The CDR3 nucleotides read TGTGCCAGCAGTTCATCCCAAGAGACCCAGTACTTC. It translates to CASSSSQETQYF.

The chain carries TRBV4-1 and TRBJ1-2; no clear D. There are 15 residues in the CDR3. V dropped 3 bases and J dropped 4 bases, with 15 bases sitting between them. Germline V gene data show CDR1 as MGHRA and CDR2 as YSYEKL. The CDR3 bases are TGCGCCAGCAGCCACCCGGCAGAGAGCCTCTATGGCTACACCTTC. It codes for CASSHPAESLYGYTF.

This clone was detected a few times. The rearrangement links TRBV29-1 to TRBJ2-7; TRBD2 might be the D (6 bases). The CDR3 has 11 residues. Germline-derived CDR1 and CDR2 are SQVTM and ANQGSEA. The V end was cut by 3 bases, the J end by 4 bases, with 7 bases between. The CDR3 DNA reads TGCAGCGTTGAGGAGGGGTACGAGCAGTACTTC. As protein: CSVEEGYEQYF.

This clone has more than one count but fewer than ten. V is TRBV30 and J is TRBJ1-1, with a tentative D call TRBD1 (5 bases). Trimming left V 0 bases short and J 7 bases short, with 12 bases between. The CDR3 runs to 13 residues. CDR1 and CDR2 from the germline V gene are GTSNPN and SVGIG (reference sequence). The CDR3: CAWSVREFSEAFF. As DNA, the CDR3 is TGTGCCTGGAGTGTCAGGGAGTTTAGTGAAGCTTTCTTT.

The rearrangement joins TRBV29-1 to TRBJ2-3; D might be TRBD1 (6 bases). Germline lookup yields CDR1 SQVTM and CDR2 ANQGSEA. V was cut by 7 bases and J by 6 bases, with 20 bases left in between. CDR3 length equals 14 residues. The CDR3 spells CSDETGTVTDTQYF. In DNA form, the CDR3 reads TGCAGCGACGAGACAGGAACCGTAACGGATACGCAGTATTTT.

The chain has TRBV4-2 and TRBJ2-7, with 9 bases aligning to TRBD2. Germline values: CDR1 LGHNA, CDR2 YNFKEQ. The CDR3 consists of 13 residues. Unmatched junction bases numbered 0, after V lost 3 bases and J lost 3 bases. In DNA form, the CDR3 reads TGTGCCAGCAGCCAGCGGGAGGGCTACGAGCAGTACTTC. It is translated as CASSQREGYEQYF.

The chain couples TRBV5-4 to TRBJ2-3, with 9 bases identical to TRBD2. The CDR3 loop spans 17 amino acids. Per the germline V gene, CDR1 is SGHNT and CDR2 is YYREEE (reference sequence). With 3 bases clipped from V and 2 bases from J, the junction kept 10 bases outside the gene matches. DNA for the CDR3: TGTGCCAGCAGCTCTCCCTGGAGCGGGAGGTTCACAGATACGCAGTATTTT. It is translated as CASSSPWSGRFTDTQYF.

The table lists this clone with a count of one. Here the CDR3 omits its conserved ending phenylalanine or tryptophan, so a read error is the likely source. The chain employs TRBV11-2 and TRBJ2-3, with 8 bases that match TRBD2. Germline values: CDR1 SGHAT, CDR2 FQNNGV. The junction had 7 bases not matched to a gene; V was cut back by 3 bases and J by 2 bases. The CDR3 consists of 16 residues. CDR3 DNA sequence: TGTGCCAGCAGCTTCCCCAGGACTAGCAACACAGATACGCAGTATTCT. Translation gives CASSFPRTSNTDTQYS.

The chain employs TRBV7-2 and TRBJ2-1; no firm D call. V lost 1 base, J lost 3 bases, and 16 bases lay in between. The CDR3 is made up of 17 amino acids. Germline V gene lookup returns CDR1 SGHTA and CDR2 FQGNSA. CDR3 residues: CASSLEEFQDRYNEQFF. CDR3 sequence (DNA): TGTGCCAGCAGCTTAGAAGAGTTCCAGGACCGCTACAATGAGCAGTTCTTC.

This clone was seen a few times. The V and J genes are TRBV4-1 and TRBJ1-2; 9 nucleotides agree with TRBD1. Germline assignment: CDR1 MGHRA and CDR2 YSYEKL. With V trimmed by 4 bases and J by 8 bases, 11 bases remained unmatched. This CDR3 spans 15 amino acids. The CDR3 DNA reads as TGCGCCAGCAGCCCCGCCCCGGACAGGGGCTACGGCTACACCTTC. This translates into CASSPAPDRGYGYTF.

The chain links TRBV7-9 to TRBJ2-5; TRBD1 might be the D (5 bases). Germline values: CDR1 SEHNR, CDR2 FQNEAQ (reference sequence). Trimming pared 1 base from V and 5 bases from J, leaving 11 bases between. The length of the CDR3 is 14 residues. This CDR3 is CASSLGQFSETQYF. CDR3 nucleotides: TGTGCCAGCAGCTTAGGACAGTTTAGCGAGACCCAGTACTTC.

The CDR3 loop is CASSDGFRGGEQYF. Here the CDR3 DNA reads TGTGCCAGCAGTGACGGATTCAGGGGAGGTGAGCAGTACTTC. The V call is TRBV25-1, the J call TRBJ2-7; D may be TRBD1 or TRBD2 (6 bases each). Germline-derived CDR1 and CDR2 are MGHDK and SYGVNS. Trimming took off 3 bases at V and 7 bases at J, with 16 bases between the two ends. This CDR3 spans 14 amino acids.

The rearrangement links TRBV29-1 to TRBJ2-1, with D perhaps TRBD1 (6 bases). Germline values: CDR1 SQVTM, CDR2 ANQGSEA. This CDR3 contains 15 residues. V shed 3 bases and J shed 0 bases, with 12 bases lying between them. The CDR3, as DNA: TGCAGCGTTGAGGGACATCCGAGCTCCTACAATGAGCAGTTCTTC. It translates to CSVEGHPSSYNEQFF.

This chain connects TRBV29-1 to TRBJ2-4; TRBD1 aligns across 7 bases. V shed 6 bases and J 0 bases; nucleotides not matched to a gene: 8. In germline, CDR1 is SQVTM, CDR2 ANQGSEA. CDR3 length: 15 residues. CDR3 nucleotide sequence: TGCAGCGTCACAGGGACAGAGCTAGCCAAAAACATTCAGTACTTC. Protein: CSVTGTELAKNIQYF.

V gene TRBV6-5 combines with J gene TRBJ2-1, with D perhaps matching TRBD2 (6 bases). The V and J ends lost 6 bases and 6 bases respectively, with 15 bases between them. Germline loops: CDR1 MNHEY, CDR2 SVGAGI. There are 14 residues in the CDR3. The CDR3 spells CASRHAREGNEQFF. CDR3 bases: TGTGCCAGCAGGCACGCGCGGGAAGGCAATGAGCAGTTCTTC.

The CDR3 coding sequence is TGTGCCATCAGTGCTCGGACAGGGGGCGCGGAGTATGGCTACACCTTC. As protein: CAISARTGGAEYGYTF. The genes are TRBV10-3 and TRBJ1-2; 11 positions agree with TRBD1. CDR3 size: 16 residues. Germline V gives CDR1 ENHRY, CDR2 SYGVKD. Germline trimming cut 4 bases from V and 5 bases from J; bases unmatched to any gene: 9.

The chain has TRBV30 and TRBJ2-7; weak D call: TRBD2 (6 bases). The germline gives CDR1 GTSNPN, CDR2 SVGIG (reference sequence). This CDR3 region has 13 residues. V lost 4 bases, J lost 4 bases, and 14 bases lay in between. CDR3 sequence: CAWTGGSPYEQYF. CDR3 sequence (DNA): TGTGCCTGGACCGGAGGGAGTCCGTACGAGCAGTACTTC.

The rearrangement uses TRBV29-1 and TRBJ1-1; no definite D call. In germline, CDR1 is SQVTM, CDR2 ANQGSEA. CDR3 length equals 13 residues. Trimming took off 1 base at V and 1 base at J, with 7 bases between the two ends. CDR3 loop: CSVEGRENTEAFF. CDR3 DNA sequence: TGCAGCGTTGAAGGACGGGAGAACACTGAAGCTTTCTTT. The complete variable domain, with remaining parts taken from reference TRBV29-1 and TRBJ1-1, reads SAVISQKPSRDICQRGTSLTIQCQVDSQVTMMFWYRQQPGQSLTLIATANQGSEATYESGFVIDKFPISRPNLTFSTLTVSNMSPEDSSIYLCSVEGRENTEAFFGQGTRLTVV.

The rearrangement links TRBV7-9 to TRBJ2-1, with a possible D match to TRBD2 (5 bases). V was clipped by 5 bases and J by 10 bases, with 12 bases between them. Germline values: CDR1 SEHNR, CDR2 FQNEAQ (reference sequence). This CDR3 is 12 amino acids long. The CDR3 DNA reads TGTGCCAGCAGCCCGACCTCGGGAGAGCAGTTCTTC. This codes for CASSPTSGEQFF.

This chain links TRBV5-4 with TRBJ2-2; 7 nucleotides agree with TRBD1. The CDR3 covers 16 residues. Germline lookup yields CDR1 SGHNT and CDR2 YYREEE (reference sequence). The V gene end was trimmed by 4 bases and the J gene end by 4 bases; junction bases not matched to a gene: 10. CDR3 region: CASSPQAPGGTGELFF. CDR3 nucleotides: TGTGCCAGCAGCCCCCAGGCCCCAGGGGGCACCGGGGAGCTGTTTTTT.